The 2 T cell receptor beta chains given below trace back to one sample, sequenced in a study of T-cell reconstitution after alpha-beta-depleted transplantation in children. A TCRbeta library incorporating unique molecular identifiers was prepared. MiXCR, applied by TCRdb to the PCR reads, yields one record per CDR3 protein. The sample has some 450,000 distinct CDR3 sequences, over 40% seen once. Specimen: PBMCs, collected before TCRalphabeta/CD19-depleted stem cell transplant. These receptors were taken from a girl aged 2-15 years with aplastic anemia, due to receive a stem cell transplant.

This chain links TRBV6-1 with TRBJ1-2; D unresolved. The CDR3 is 13 residues long. V shed 1 base and J shed 7 bases, with 10 bases lying between them. CDR1 is MNHNS, CDR2 SASEGT, per germline. The CDR3 here is CASSEVGASGYTF. The DNA of the CDR3 is TGTGCCAGCAGTGAAGTGGGCGCGAGTGGCTACACCTTC.

This chain joins TRBV5-6 and TRBJ2-1, with TRBD2 as a possible D gene (5 bases). This CDR3 contains 15 residues. V was shortened by 4 bases and J by 5 bases, with 16 bases between the two germline ends. CDR1 is SGHDT and CDR2 is YYEEEE in the germline V gene. CDR3 protein: CASSPRTAGDNEQFF. CDR3 DNA sequence: TGTGCCAGCAGCCCCCGGACGGCCGGGGACAATGAGCAGTTCTTC.